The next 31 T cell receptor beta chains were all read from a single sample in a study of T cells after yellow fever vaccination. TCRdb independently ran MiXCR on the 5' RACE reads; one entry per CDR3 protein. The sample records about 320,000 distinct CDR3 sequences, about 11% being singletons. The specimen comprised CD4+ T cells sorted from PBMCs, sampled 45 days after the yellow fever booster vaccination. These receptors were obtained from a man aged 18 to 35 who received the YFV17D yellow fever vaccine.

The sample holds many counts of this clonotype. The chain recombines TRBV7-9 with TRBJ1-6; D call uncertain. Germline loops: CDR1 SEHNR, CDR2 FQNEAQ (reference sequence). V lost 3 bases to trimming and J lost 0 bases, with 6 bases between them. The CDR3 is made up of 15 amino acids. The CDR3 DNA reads TGTGCCAGCAGCTTCACAGACTCCTATAATTCACCCCTCCACTTT. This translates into CASSFTDSYNSPLHF. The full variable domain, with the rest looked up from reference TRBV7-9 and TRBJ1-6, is DTGVSQNPRHKITKRGQNVTFRCDPISEHNRLYWYRQTLGQGPEFLTYFQNEAQLEKSRLLSDRFSAERPKGSFSTLEIQRTEQGDSAMYLCASSFTDSYNSPLHFGNGTRLTVT.

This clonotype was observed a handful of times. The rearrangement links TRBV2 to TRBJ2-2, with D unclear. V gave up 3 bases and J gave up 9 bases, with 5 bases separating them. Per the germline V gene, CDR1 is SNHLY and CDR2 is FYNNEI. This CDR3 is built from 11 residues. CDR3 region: CASSDYRELFF. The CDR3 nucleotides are TGTGCCAGCAGTGATTACAGGGAGCTGTTTTTT.

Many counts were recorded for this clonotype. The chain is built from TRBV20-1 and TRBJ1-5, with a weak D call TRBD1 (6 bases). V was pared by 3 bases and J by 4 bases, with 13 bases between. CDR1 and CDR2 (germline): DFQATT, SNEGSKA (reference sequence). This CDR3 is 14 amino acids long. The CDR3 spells CSARAGAPNQPQHF. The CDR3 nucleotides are TGCAGTGCTAGGGCAGGGGCCCCGAATCAGCCCCAGCATTTT.

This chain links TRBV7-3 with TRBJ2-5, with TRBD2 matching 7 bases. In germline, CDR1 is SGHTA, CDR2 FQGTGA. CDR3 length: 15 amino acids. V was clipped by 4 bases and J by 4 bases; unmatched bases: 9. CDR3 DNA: TGTGCCAGCAGCTCTGCGGAAGCGGGGAGAGAGACCCAGTACTTC. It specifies CASSSAEAGRETQYF.

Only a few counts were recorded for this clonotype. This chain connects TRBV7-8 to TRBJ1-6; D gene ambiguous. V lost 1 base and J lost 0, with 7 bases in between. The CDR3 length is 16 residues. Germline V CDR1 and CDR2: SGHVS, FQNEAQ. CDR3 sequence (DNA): TGTGCCAGCAGCTTAGAAGTGGGCTCCTATAATTCACCCCTCCACTTT. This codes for CASSLEVGSYNSPLHF.

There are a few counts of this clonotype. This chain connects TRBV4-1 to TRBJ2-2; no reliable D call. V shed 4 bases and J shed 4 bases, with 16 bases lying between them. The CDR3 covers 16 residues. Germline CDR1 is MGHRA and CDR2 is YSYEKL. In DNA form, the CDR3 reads TGCGCCAGCAGCCGAGTTTGGACGGCCAGCACCGGGGAGCTGTTTTTT. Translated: CASSRVWTASTGELFF.

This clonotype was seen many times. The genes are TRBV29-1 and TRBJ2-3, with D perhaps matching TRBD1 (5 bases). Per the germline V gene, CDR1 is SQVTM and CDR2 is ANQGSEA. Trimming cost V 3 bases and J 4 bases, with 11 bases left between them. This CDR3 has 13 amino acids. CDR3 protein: CSVDGGASDTQYF. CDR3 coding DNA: TGCAGCGTTGACGGTGGGGCCTCAGATACGCAGTATTTT.

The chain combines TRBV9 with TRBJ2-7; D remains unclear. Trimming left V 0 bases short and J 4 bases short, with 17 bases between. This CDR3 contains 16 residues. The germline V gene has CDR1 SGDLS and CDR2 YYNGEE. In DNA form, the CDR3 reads TGTGCCAGCAGCGTAGCTAAACCAACGCTGTATTACGAGCAGTACGTC. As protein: CASSVAKPTLYYEQYV.

The CDR3 spells CAWSVGGFSYNEQFF. CDR3 sequence (DNA): TGTGCCTGGAGTGTTGGCGGGTTCTCCTACAATGAGCAGTTCTTC. The chain carries TRBV30 and TRBJ2-1, with D perhaps TRBD2 (5 bases). Trimming shortened V by 0 bases and J by 0 bases, and 9 bases separated the two germline ends. This CDR3 has 15 residues. Germline lookup yields CDR1 GTSNPN and CDR2 SVGIG (reference sequence).

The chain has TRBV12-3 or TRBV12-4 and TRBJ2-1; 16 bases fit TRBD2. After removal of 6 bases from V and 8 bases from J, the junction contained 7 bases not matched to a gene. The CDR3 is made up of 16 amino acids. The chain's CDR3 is CASRLGTSGGAYEQFF. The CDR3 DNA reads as TGTGCCAGCAGGTTGGGGACTAGCGGGGGGGCCTATGAGCAGTTCTTC.

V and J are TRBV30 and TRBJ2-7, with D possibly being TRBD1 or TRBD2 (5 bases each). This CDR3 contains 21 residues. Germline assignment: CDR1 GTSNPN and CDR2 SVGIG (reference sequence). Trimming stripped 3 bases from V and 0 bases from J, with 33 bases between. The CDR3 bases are TGTGCCTGGAGGCATGTGAGGTCCCATACGCGGCGGGCAGGGAGCTCCTACGAGCAGTACTTC. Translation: CAWRHVRSHTRRAGSSYEQYF.

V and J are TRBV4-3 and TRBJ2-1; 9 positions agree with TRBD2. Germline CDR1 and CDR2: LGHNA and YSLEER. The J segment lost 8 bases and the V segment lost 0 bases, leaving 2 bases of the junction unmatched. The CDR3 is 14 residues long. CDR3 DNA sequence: TGCGCCAGCAGCCAAGAGTTAGCGGGGGATGAGCAGTTCTTC. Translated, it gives CASSQELAGDEQFF.

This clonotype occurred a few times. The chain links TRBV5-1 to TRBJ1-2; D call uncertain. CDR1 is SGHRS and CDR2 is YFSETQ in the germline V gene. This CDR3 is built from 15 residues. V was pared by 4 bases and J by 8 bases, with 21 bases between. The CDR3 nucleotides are TGCGCCAGCAGCCCAAACCTGGACCGGCTTAGGGGCTACACCTTC. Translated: CASSPNLDRLRGYTF.

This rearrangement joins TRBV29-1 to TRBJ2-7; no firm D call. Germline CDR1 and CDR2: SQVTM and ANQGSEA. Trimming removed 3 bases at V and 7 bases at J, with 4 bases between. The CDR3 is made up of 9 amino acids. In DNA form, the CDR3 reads TGCAGCGTTGATGGGGAGCAGTACGTC. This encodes CSVDGEQYV.

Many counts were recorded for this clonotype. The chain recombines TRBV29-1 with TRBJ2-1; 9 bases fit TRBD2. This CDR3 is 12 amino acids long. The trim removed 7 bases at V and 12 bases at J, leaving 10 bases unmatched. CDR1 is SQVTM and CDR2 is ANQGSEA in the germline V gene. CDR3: CSAGLAGVSQFF. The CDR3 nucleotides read TGCAGCGCCGGCTTAGCGGGGGTTTCGCAGTTCTTC.

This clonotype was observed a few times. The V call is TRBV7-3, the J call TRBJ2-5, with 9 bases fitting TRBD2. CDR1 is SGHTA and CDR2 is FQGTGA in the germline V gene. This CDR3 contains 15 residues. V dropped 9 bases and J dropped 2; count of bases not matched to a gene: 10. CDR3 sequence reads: CARKIAGALQETQYF. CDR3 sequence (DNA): TGTGCCAGGAAAATAGCGGGAGCCCTTCAAGAGACCCAGTACTTC.

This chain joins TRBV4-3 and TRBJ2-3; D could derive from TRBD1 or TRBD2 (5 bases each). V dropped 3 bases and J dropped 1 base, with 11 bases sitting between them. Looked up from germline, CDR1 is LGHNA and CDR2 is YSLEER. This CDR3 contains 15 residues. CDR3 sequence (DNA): TGCGCCAGCAGCCAGGCCGGGACGGGCACAGATACGCAGTATTTT. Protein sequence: CASSQAGTGTDTQYF.

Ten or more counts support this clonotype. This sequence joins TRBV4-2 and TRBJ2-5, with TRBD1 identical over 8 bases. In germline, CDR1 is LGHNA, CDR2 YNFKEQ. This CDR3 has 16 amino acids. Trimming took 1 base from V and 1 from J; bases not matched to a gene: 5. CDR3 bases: TGTGCCAGCAGCCAAGGGACAGGGCCCACCCAAGAGACCCAGTACTTC. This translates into CASSQGTGPTQETQYF.

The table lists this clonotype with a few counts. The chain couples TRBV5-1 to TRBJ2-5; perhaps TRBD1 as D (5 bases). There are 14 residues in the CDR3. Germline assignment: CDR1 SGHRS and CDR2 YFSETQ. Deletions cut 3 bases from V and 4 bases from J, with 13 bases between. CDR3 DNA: TGCGCCAGCAGCTCCCCCCGGCAGGGAGAGACCCAGTACTTC. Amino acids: CASSSPRQGETQYF.

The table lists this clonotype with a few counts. The CDR3 region is CASSSRGRREKLFF. The CDR3 region has the DNA TGTGCCAGCAGTTCCCGCGGGCGCCGTGAAAAACTGTTTTTT. The chain is built from TRBV6-5 and TRBJ1-4; D call uncertain. The CDR3 consists of 14 residues. Trimming left V 4 bases short and J 7 bases short, with 13 bases between. Germline V gene lookup returns CDR1 MNHEY and CDR2 SVGAGI.

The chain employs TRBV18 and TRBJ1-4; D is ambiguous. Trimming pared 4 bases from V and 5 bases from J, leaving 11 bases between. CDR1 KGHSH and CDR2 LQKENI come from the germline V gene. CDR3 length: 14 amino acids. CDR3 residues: CASSRGSPNEKLFF. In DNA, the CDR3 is TGTGCCAGCTCACGAGGCAGCCCCAATGAAAAACTGTTTTTT.

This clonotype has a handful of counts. For the CDR3, the DNA is TGTGCCAGCAGTTTGGGGGCAGGGACTGGGGCCAACGTCCTGACTTTC. It translates to CASSLGAGTGANVLTF. The chain joins TRBV12-3 or TRBV12-4 to TRBJ2-6, with D possibly being TRBD1 (6 bases). The CDR3 sequence is 16 residues long. V was trimmed by 3 bases and J by 2 bases, leaving 11 bases between them.

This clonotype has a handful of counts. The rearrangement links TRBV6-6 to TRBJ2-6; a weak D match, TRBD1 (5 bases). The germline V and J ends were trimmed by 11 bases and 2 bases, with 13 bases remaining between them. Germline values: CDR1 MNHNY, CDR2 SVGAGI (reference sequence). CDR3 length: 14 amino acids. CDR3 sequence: CAGGLTAGANVLTF. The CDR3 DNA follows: TGTGCCGGCGGTCTGACAGCTGGGGCCAACGTCCTGACTTTC.

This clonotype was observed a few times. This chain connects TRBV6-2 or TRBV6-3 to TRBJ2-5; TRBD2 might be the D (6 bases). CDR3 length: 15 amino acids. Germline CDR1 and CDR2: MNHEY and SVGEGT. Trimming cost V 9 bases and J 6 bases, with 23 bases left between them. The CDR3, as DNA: TGTGCCAGTAACCGCGGGGTTGTGGCCAGGCAGACCCAGTACTTC. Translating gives CASNRGVVARQTQYF.

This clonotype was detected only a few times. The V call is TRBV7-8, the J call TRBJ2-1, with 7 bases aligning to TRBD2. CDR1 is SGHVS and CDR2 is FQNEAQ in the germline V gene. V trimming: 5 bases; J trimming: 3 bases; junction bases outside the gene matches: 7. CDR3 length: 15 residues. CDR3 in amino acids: CASSRDGGVYNEQFF. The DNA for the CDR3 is TGTGCCAGCAGCCGAGATGGGGGGGTCTACAATGAGCAGTTCTTC.

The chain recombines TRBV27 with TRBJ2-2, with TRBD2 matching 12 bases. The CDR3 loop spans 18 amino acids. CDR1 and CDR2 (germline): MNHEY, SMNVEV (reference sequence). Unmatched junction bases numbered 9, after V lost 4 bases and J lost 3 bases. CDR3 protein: CASSSPTSGGSYTGELFF. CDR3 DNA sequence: TGTGCCAGCAGTTCGCCGACTAGCGGGGGTAGCTACACCGGGGAGCTGTTTTTT.

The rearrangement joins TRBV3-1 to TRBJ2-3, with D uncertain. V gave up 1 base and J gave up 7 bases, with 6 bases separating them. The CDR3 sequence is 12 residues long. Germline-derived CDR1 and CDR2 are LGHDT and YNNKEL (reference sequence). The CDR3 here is CASSQGKYTQYF. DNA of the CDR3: TGTGCCAGCAGCCAAGGGAAATATACGCAGTATTTT.

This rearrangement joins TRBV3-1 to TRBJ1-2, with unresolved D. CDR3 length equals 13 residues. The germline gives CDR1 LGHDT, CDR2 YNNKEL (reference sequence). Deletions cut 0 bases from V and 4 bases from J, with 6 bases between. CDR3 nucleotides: TGTGCCAGCAGCCAAGACTGGTTCTATGGCTACACCTTC. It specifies CASSQDWFYGYTF.

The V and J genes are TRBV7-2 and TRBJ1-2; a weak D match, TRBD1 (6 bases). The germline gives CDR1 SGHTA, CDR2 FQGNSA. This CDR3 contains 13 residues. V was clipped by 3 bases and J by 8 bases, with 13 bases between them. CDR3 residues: CASSFESGVGYTF. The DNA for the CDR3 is TGTGCCAGCAGCTTCGAGTCAGGGGTAGGCTACACCTTC.

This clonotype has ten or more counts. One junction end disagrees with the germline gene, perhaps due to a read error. The CDR3 loop reads CASSSGPLF. The CDR3, as DNA: TGTGCCAGCAGCTCTGGGCCTCTCTTC. V usage is TRBV7-2 and J usage is TRBJ2-1, with D unclear. The CDR3 is 9 residues long. The V gene's germline CDR1 is SGHTA and CDR2 FQGNSA.

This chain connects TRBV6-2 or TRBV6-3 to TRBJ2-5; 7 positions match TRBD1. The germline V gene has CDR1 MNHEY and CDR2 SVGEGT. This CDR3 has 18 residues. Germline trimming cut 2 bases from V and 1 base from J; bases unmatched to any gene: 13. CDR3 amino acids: CASSYAKELGQFQETQYF. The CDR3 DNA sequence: TGTGCCAGCAGTTACGCTAAAGAATTGGGACAGTTCCAAGAGACCCAGTACTTC.